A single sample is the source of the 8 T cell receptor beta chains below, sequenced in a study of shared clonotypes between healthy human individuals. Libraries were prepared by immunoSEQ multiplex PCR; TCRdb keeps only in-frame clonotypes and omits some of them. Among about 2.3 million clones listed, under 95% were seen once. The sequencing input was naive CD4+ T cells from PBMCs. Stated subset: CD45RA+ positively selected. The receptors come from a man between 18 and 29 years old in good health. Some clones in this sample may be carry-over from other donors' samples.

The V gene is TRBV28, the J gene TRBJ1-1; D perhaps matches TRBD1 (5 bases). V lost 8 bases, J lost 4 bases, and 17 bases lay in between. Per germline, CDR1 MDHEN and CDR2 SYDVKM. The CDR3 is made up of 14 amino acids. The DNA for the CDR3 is TGTGCCAGCTGGGGACGGCGCCACGGCACTGAAGCTTTCTTT. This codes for CASWGRRHGTEAFF.

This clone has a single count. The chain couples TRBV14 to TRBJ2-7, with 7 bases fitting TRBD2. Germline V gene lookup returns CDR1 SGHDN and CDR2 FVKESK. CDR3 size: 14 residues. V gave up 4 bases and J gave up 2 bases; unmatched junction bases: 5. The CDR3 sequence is CASSLWGRAYEQYF. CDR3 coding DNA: TGTGCCAGCAGCCTCTGGGGGAGGGCCTACGAGCAGTACTTC.

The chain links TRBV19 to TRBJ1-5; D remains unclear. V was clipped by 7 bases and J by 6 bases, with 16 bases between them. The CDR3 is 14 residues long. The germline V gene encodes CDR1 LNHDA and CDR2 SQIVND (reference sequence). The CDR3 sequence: CASINPGGSQPQHF. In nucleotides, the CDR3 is TGTGCCAGTATAAACCCGGGAGGCTCTCAGCCCCAGCATTTT.

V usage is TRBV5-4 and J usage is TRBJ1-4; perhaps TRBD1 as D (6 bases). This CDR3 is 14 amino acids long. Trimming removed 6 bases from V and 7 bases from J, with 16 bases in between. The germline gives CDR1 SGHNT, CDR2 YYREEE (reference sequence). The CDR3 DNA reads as TGTGCCAGCACCCCTCCGGGGGCTGGTGAAAAACTGTTTTTT. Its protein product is CASTPPGAGEKLFF.

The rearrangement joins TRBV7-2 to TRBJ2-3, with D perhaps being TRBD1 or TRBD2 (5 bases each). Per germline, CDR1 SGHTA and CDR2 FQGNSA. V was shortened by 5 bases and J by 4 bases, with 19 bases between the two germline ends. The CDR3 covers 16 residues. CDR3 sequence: CASSMQPAGTADTQYF. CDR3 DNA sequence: TGTGCCAGCAGCATGCAGCCCGCCGGGACGGCAGATACGCAGTATTTT.

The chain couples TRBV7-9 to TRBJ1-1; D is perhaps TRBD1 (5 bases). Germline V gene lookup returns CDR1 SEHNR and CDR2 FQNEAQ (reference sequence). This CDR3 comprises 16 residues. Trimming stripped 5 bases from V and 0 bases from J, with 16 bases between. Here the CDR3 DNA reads TGTGCCAGCAGCACCACTTGGGACGCCGTGAACACTGAAGCTTTCTTT. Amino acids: CASSTTWDAVNTEAFF.

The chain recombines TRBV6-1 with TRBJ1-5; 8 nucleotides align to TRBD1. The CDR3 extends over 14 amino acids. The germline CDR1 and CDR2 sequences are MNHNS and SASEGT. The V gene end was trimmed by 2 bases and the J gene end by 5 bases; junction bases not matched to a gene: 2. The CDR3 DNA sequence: TGTGCCAGCAGTGAACAGGGGGCCTATCAGCCCCAGCATTTT. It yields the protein CASSEQGAYQPQHF.

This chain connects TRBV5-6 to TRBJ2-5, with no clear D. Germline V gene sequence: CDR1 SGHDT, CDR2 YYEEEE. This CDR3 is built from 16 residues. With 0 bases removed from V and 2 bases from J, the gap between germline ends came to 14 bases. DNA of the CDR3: TGTGCCAGCAGCTTGGTTCTGGTAGTCAGGCAAGAGACCCAGTACTTC. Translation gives CASSLVLVVRQETQYF.